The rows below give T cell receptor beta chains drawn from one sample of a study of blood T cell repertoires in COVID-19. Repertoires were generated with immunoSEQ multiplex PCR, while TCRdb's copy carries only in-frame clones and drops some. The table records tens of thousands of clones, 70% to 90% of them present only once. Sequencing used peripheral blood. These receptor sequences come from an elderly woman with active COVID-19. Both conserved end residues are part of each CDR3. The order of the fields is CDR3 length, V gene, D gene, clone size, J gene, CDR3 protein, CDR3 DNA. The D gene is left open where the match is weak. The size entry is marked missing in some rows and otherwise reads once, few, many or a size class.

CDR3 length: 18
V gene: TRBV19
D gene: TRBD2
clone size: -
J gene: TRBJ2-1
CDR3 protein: CASSILLERELVYNEQFF
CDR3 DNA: TGTGCCAGTAGCATACTCCTGGAGCGGGAGTTGGTGTACAATGAGCAGTTCTTC

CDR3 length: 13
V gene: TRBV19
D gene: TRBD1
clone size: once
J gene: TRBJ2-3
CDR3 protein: CAGAGTGEGTQYF
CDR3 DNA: TGTGCCGGCGCCGGGACAGGGGAAGGTACGCAGTATTTT

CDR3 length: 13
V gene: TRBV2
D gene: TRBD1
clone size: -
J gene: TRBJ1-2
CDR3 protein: CASGDRGYGGYTF
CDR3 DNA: TGTGCCAGCGGAGACAGGGGATACGGAGGCTACACCTTC

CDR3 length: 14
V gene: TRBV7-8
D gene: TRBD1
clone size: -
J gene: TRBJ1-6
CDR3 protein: CASSRDRANSPLHF
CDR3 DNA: TGTGCCAGCAGTCGGGACAGGGCGAATTCACCCCTCCACTTT

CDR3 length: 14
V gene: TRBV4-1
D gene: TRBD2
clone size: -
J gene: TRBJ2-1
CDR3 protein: CASSQEGSGRPRFF
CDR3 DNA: TGCGCCAGCAGCCAAGAAGGTAGCGGGAGACCCCGGTTCTTC

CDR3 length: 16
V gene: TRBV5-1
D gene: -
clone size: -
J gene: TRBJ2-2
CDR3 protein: CASSPRAGIGTGELFF
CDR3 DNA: TGCGCCAGCAGCCCCCGGGCAGGGATCGGCACCGGGGAGCTGTTTTTT

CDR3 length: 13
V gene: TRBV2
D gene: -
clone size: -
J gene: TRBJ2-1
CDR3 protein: CASRLSSYNEQFF
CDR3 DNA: TGTGCCAGCAGGCTCAGCTCCTACAATGAGCAGTTCTTC

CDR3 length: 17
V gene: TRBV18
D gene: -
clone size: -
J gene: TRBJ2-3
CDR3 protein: CASSPPGLSRGADTQYF
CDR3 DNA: TGTGCCAGCTCACCTCCGGGACTCTCTCGGGGCGCAGATACGCAGTATTTT

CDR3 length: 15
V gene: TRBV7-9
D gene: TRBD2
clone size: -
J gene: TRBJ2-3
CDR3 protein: CASSFSSGSSDTQYF
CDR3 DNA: TGTGCCAGCAGCTTCAGTAGCGGGAGTTCAGATACGCAGTATTTT

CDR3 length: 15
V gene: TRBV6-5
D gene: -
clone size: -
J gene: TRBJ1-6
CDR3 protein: CAAKIASSYNSPLHF
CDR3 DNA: TGTGCCGCCAAGATAGCTAGCTCCTATAATTCACCCCTCCACTTT

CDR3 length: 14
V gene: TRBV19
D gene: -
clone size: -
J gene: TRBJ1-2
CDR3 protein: CASSPDLRGSGYTF
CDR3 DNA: TGTGCCAGTAGCCCAGACCTTAGGGGGTCGGGCTACACCTTC

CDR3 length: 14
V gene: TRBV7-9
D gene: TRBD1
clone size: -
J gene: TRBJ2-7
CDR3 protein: CASSSGQGIREQYF
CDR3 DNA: TGTGCCAGCAGCTCGGGACAGGGGATCCGCGAGCAGTACTTC

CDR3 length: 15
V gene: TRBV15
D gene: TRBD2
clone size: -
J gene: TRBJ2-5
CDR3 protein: CATSRVRGGVETQYF
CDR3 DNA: TGTGCCACCAGCAGAGTGCGGGGGGGAGTAGAGACCCAGTACTTC

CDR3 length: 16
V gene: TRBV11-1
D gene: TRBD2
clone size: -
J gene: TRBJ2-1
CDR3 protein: CASSSQGLAGPYEQFF
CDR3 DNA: TGTGCCAGCAGCTCACAGGGACTAGCGGGACCCTATGAGCAGTTCTTC

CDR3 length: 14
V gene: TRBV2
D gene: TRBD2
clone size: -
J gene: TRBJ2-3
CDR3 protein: CASSGLAGGDTQYF
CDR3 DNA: TGTGCCAGCAGTGGACTAGCGGGAGGTGATACGCAGTATTTT

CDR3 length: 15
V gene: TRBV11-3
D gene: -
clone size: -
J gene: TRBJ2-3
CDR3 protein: CASSLYGRATDTQYF
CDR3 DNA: TGTGCCAGCAGCTTATACGGCAGGGCCACAGATACGCAGTATTTT

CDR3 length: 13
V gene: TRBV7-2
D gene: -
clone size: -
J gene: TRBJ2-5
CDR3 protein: CASSRGPEETQYF
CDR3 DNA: TGTGCCAGCAGCCGCGGGCCCGAAGAGACCCAGTACTTC

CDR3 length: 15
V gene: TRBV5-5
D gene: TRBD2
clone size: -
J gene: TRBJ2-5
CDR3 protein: CASSYSAGVGETQYF
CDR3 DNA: TGTGCCAGCAGCTATTCAGCGGGGGTAGGGGAGACCCAGTACTTC

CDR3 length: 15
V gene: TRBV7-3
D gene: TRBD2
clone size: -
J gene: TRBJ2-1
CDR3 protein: CASSLTLSGRVEQFF
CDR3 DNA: TGTGCCAGCAGCTTAACGCTGAGCGGGAGGGTTGAGCAGTTCTTC

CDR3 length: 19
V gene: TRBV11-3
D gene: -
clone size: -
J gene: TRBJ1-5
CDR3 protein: CASSLDIGRGLPSNQPQHF
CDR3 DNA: TGTGCCAGCAGCTTAGATATAGGGAGGGGGTTGCCTAGCAATCAGCCCCAGCATTTT

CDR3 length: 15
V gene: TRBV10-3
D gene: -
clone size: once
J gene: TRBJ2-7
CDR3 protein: CAISHHQERALEQYF
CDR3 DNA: TGTGCCATCAGCCACCACCAGGAGAGGGCCCTCGAGCAGTACTTC

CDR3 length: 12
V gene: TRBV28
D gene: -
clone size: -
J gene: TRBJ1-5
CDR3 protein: CASRSGDQPQHF
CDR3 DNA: TGTGCCAGCAGGTCAGGGGATCAGCCCCAGCATTTT

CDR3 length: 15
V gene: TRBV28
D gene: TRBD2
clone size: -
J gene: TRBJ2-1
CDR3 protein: CASSLGLAGYNEQFF
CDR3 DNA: TGTGCCAGCAGTTTAGGACTAGCGGGCTACAATGAGCAGTTCTTC

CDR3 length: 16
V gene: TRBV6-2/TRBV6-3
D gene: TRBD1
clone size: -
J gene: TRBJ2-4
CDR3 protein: CASSLPFTGEKNIQYF
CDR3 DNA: TGTGCCAGCAGCCTACCGTTTACAGGGGAGAAAAACATTCAGTACTTC

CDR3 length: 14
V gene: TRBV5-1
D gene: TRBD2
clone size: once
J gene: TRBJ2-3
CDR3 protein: CASSQTSGTDTQYF
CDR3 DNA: TGCGCCAGCAGCCAAACTAGCGGAACAGATACGCAGTATTTT

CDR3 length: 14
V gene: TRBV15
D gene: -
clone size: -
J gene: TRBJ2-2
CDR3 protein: CATSRERNTGELFF
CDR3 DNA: TGTGCCACCAGCAGAGAGAGGAACACCGGGGAGCTGTTTTTT

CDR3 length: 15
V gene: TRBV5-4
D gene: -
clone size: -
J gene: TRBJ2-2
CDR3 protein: CASSPPGRGAGELFF
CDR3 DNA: TGTGCCAGCAGTCCCCCGGGCAGGGGGGCCGGGGAGCTGTTTTTT

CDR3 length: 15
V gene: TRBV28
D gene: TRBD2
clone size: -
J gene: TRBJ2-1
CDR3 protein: CASRAGGGGRNEQFF
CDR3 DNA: TGTGCCAGCAGGGCAGGCGGGGGAGGACGCAATGAGCAGTTCTTC

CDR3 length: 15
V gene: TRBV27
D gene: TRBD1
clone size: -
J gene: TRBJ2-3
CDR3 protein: CASTRGDRQADTQYF
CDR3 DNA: TGTGCCAGCACACGAGGGGACAGGCAGGCAGATACGCAGTATTTT